This T cell receptor (beta chain) is from a study of blood T cell repertoires in COVID-19. Recruitment covered some 25 US areas and drew participants whose ages spanned roughly 18 to 100 years. In the source study's methods: Estimation of nucleated cell counts relied on the amplification of reference gene primers. Some clones are missing from TCRdb's copy, which holds only in-frame ones; the method was immunoSEQ multiplex PCR. That table supplies the V and J calls and clone size; D and trimming were determined from the DNA. Among some 340,000 clones, around 86% were seen once, and the ten largest hold around 5%. V was pared by 9 bases and J by 5 bases, with 19 bases between. Germline CDR1 reads SGHNT; CDR2 reads YENEEA. The CDR3 is 15 amino acids.

The sequenced material came from PBMCs or T cells enriched from blood (not recorded which). The chain uses TRBV11-3 and TRBJ1-4, with D possibly being TRBD1 (5 bases). The receptor was isolated from a woman aged 45-60 years who had recovered from COVID-19. The CDR3 DNA follows: TGTGCCAGTTTACAGGCCTGCGGGGTCAATGAAAAACTGTTTTTT. Translation: CASLQACGVNEKLFF.